The 7 T cell receptor beta chains presented below share a single source sample, sequenced in a study of regulatory T cells in long-lasting Graves disease (dated by TCRdb to the early 2020s). The time point label of this sample denotes: persistent/refractory GD, antithyroid drugs over 5 years with positive TRAb. For both TCR sequencing and RNA sequencing, RNA was extracted from PBMCs in TRIzol. Receptor libraries were prepared by multiplex PCR. Sequencer: Illumina HiSeq 4000. iRepertoire HTBI primers and Arm-PCR amplification of CDR3 regions were used to construct TCR beta libraries. In TCRdb, the public reads were trimmed at Q25 with fastp and aligned with MiXCR, with productive beta chains retained. Each CDR3 protein gets just one entry, which takes the most common genes and DNA from the rows behind it. The sample table holds 700,000 or so distinct CDR3 sequences, of which 30% were seen once. Around 42% of the sample lies in the top ten.

Here the sequenced sample was peripheral blood mononuclear cells (PBMCs), taken when the disease was refractory, from a patient treated with antithyroid drugs. Source of these receptors: a female donor with Graves disease.

This clonotype came up a few times. The chain employs TRBV3-1 and TRBJ2-7; weak D call: TRBD1 (6 bases). CDR3 size: 14 residues. The germline CDR1 and CDR2 sequences are LGHDT and YNNKEL (reference sequence). V gave up 1 base and J gave up 4 bases, with 11 bases separating them. In DNA form, the CDR3 reads TGTGCCAGCAGCCAAGTGGGCAGGGGATACGAGCAGTACTTC. Amino acids: CASSQVGRGYEQYF.

The rearrangement uses TRBV29-1 and TRBJ2-7, with D uncertain. Per germline, CDR1 SQVTM and CDR2 ANQGSEA. Trimming stripped 1 base from V and 7 bases from J, with 8 bases between. CDR3 length: 11 amino acids. The chain's CDR3 is CSVEVTEEQYF. DNA of the CDR3: TGCAGCGTTGAAGTCACGGAAGAGCAGTACTTC.

The J gene is TRBJ2-5, the V gene TRBV11-3; TRBD2 is a possible D gene (5 bases). The CDR3 runs 15 residues. Looked up from germline, CDR1 is SGHNT and CDR2 is YENEEA. V lost 2 bases and J 4 bases, leaving 14 bases between the germline ends. The CDR3 DNA reads TGTGCCAGCAGCTTACCTGAGGGTCGCCTAGAGACCCAGTACTTC. Translated, it gives CASSLPEGRLETQYF.

The V gene is TRBV11-1, the J gene TRBJ2-5, with TRBD2 identical over 7 bases. The V gene's germline CDR1 is SGHAT and CDR2 FQDESV (reference sequence). CDR3 length equals 16 residues. V gave up 5 bases and J gave up 2 bases; unmatched junction bases: 11. The chain's CDR3 is CASSPAGTSAQETQYF. The CDR3 bases are TGTGCCAGCAGCCCCGCCGGTACTAGCGCTCAAGAGACCCAGTACTTC.

V usage is TRBV11-2 and J usage is TRBJ1-6; unclear D gene. The V end was cut by 2 bases, the J end by 7 bases, with 12 bases between. CDR3 length: 15 amino acids. Germline CDR1 and CDR2: SGHAT and FQNNGV. This chain's CDR3 is CASSLSTAQNSPLHF. CDR3 sequence (DNA): TGTGCCAGCAGCTTAAGTACCGCCCAGAATTCACCCCTCCACTTT.

This clonotype was counted a few times. The V and J genes are TRBV20-1 and TRBJ1-5, with D possibly TRBD1 on 5 matching bases. Germline V CDR1 and CDR2: DFQATT, SNEGSKA (reference sequence). This CDR3 has 13 residues. Trimming cost V 5 bases and J 2 bases, with 10 bases left between them. This CDR3 reads CSASQGGNQPQHF. The CDR3 DNA is TGCAGTGCTTCTCAGGGTGGCAATCAGCCCCAGCATTTT.

This clonotype has only one observation. This chain links TRBV11-2 with TRBJ1-4; no definite D call. CDR3 length: 15 amino acids. Germline V gene lookup returns CDR1 SGHAT and CDR2 FQNNGV. Between the trimmed V and J ends, which lost 4 bases and 5 bases, there was a span of 14 bases. CDR3 DNA sequence: TGTGCCAGCAGCTCCTCTGTGTGGTCCAATGAAAAACTGTTTTTT. Translation: CASSSSVWSNEKLFF. The full variable domain, completed using reference TRBV11-2 and TRBJ1-4, is EAGVAQSPRYKIIEKRQSVAFWCNPISGHATLYWYQQILGQGPKLLIQFQNNGVVDDSQLPKDRFSAERLKGVDSTLKIQPAKLEDSAVYLCASSSSVWSNEKLFFGSGTQLSVL.